This T cell receptor beta chain was captured in a study of neurological immune-mediated disorders. This clonotype occurred many times. TCRdb passed the 5' RACE reads through MiXCR, listing each CDR3 protein once. The sample holds tens of thousands of distinct CDR3 sequences; over 5% are singletons and the top ten take 4.8%. V lost 4 bases and J 3 bases, leaving 10 bases between the germline ends. From germline, CDR1 is SGHRS and CDR2 YFSETQ. The CDR3 consists of 13 residues. The specimen sequenced was PBMCs. The gene calls are TRBV5-1 and TRBJ2-5, with D maybe TRBD1 (5 bases). The sequence was obtained from a woman aged 40 to 55 in good health. CDR3 region: CASSKDRKETQYF. In DNA form, the CDR3 reads TGCGCCAGCAGCAAAGACAGAAAAGAGACCCAGTACTTC.